This T cell receptor (beta chain) was obtained from a study of blood T cell repertoires in COVID-19. Looking at the study overall: Both acute and convalescent COVID-19 samples were obtained from the United States, Italy and Spain. T cells, B-cell-depleted T cells, or PBMCs supplied cDNA or gDNA.

The V gene lost 1 base and the J gene lost 6 bases, with 7 bases spanning the gap. This CDR3 region has 14 residues. CDR1 and CDR2 from the germline V gene are MNHEY and SMNVEV (reference sequence). Methods used by the authors: Amplification of reference gene primers provided the estimated nucleated cell counts. Sequenced by immunoSEQ multiplex PCR; TCRdb stores in-frame clones only, minus some. V, J and clone size reflect that table, while D and trimming were determined from the DNA. The sample consists of roughly 200,000 clones, more than 75% of them appearing once. Sample: peripheral blood. The sequence came from a woman older than 75 with acute or convalescent COVID-19. The chain links TRBV27 to TRBJ1-6, with D perhaps matching TRBD1 (6 bases). This CDR3 is CASSLWGRNSPLHF. CDR3 sequence (DNA): TGTGCCAGCAGTTTATGGGGGCGTAATTCACCCCTCCACTTT.